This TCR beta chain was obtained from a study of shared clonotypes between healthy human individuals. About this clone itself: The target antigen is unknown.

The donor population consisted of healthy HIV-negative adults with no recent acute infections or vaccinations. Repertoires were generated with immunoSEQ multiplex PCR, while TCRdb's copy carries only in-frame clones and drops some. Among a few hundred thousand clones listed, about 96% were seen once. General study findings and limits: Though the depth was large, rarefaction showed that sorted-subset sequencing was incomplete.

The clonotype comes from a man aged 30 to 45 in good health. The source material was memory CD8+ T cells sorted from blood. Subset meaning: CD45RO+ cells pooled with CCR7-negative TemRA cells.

The CDR3 sequence is CASSNGPEQYF. CDR3 DNA: TGTGCCAGCAGTAACGGACCTGAGCAGTACTTC. This chain links TRBV6-5 with TRBJ2-7; D is ambiguous. Trimming cost V 5 bases and J 7 bases, with 9 bases left between them. The CDR3 loop spans 11 amino acids. CDR1 MNHEY and CDR2 SVGAGI come from the germline V gene.